Listed here is a single T cell receptor (beta chain). In the same sample, other DNA sequences code for this CDR3. Per germline, CDR1 SGHAT and CDR2 FQNNGV. CDR3 length: 15 residues. V lost 0 bases, J lost 3 bases, and 5 bases stayed unmatched. The sample originates from a study of blood T cell repertoires in COVID-19. In the source study's methods: Using reference gene primer amplification, nucleated cell counts were estimated. The table came from immunoSEQ multiplex PCR; TCRdb's copy has only in-frame clones and leaves some out. The D gene and trimming were derived from the DNA, and the V and J assignments and clone size from that table. The table records 150,000 or so clones, 80% of them present only once.

Sequenced input: peripheral blood. The clonotype originates from a man between 60 and 75 years old with acute or convalescent COVID-19. This chain connects TRBV11-2 to TRBJ2-7; TRBD1 agrees at 7 bases. The CDR3 DNA reads as TGTGCCAGCAGCTTAGAGGGACAGCGGAACTACGAGCAGTACTTC. As protein: CASSLEGQRNYEQYF.